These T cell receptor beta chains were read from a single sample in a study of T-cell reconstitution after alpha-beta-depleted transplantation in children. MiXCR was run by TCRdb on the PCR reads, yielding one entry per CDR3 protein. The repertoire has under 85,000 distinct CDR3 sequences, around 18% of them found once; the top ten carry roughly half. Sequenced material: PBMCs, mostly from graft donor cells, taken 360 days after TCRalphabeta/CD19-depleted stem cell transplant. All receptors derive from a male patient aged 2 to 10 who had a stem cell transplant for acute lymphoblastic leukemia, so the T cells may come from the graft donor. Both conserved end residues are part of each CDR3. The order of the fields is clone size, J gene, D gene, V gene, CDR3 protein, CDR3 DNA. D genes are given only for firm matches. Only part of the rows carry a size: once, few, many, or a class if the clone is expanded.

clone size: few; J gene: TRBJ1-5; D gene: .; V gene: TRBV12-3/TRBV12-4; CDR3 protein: CASSSGTHNQPQHF; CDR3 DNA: TGTGCCAGCAGTTCAGGGACACACAATCAGCCCCAGCATTTT
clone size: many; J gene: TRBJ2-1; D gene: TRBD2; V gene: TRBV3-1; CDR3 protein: CASSQDGRGLYNEQFF; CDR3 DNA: TGTGCCAGCAGCCAAGACGGAAGGGGACTATACAATGAGCAGTTCTTC
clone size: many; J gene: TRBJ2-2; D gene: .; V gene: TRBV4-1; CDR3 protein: CASSHAGSNTGELFF; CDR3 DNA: TGCGCCAGCAGCCACGCAGGGAGCAACACCGGGGAGCTGTTTTTT
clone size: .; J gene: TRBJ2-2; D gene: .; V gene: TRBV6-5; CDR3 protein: CASSSHKADKAGELFF; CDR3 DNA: TGTGCCAGCAGTTCTCATAAAGCGGATAAGGCCGGGGAGCTGTTTTTT
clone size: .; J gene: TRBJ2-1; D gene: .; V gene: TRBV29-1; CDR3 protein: CSVDRLRSYNEQFF; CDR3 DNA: TGCAGCGTTGATAGACTACGCTCCTACAATGAGCAGTTCTTC
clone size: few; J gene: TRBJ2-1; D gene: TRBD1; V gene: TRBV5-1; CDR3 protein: CASSLGDRAHEQFF; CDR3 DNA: TGCGCCAGCAGCTTGGGGGACAGGGCCCATGAGCAGTTCTTC
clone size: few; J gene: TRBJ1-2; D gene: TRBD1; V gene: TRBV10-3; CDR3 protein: CAISRDRNYGYTF; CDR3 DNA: TGTGCCATCAGTAGGGACAGGAACTATGGCTACACCTTC
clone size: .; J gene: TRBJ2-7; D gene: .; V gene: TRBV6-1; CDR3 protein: CASRRGGRYYEQYF; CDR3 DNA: TGTGCCAGCAGGAGGGGGGGTCGGTACTACGAGCAGTACTTC
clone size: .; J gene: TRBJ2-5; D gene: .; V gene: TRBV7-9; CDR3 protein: CASSPGARGTFQETQYF; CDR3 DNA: TGTGCCAGCAGCCCCGGGGCGCGAGGGACCTTCCAAGAGACCCAGTACTTC
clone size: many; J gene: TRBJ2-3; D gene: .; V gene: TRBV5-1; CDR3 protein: CASSLEEQVAVGTDTQYF; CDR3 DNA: TGCGCCAGCAGCTTGGAAGAGCAGGTGGCGGTGGGCACAGATACGCAGTATTTT
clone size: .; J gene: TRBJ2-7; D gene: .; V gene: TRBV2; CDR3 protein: CASIPLDGFLYTKQYF; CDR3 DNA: TGTGCCAGCATCCCCCTTGACGGATTTTTATATACGAAGCAGTACTTC
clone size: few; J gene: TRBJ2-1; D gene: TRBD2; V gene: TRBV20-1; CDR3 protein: CSASVLLAGKDEQFF; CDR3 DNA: TGCAGTGCTAGTGTTCTACTAGCGGGGAAGGATGAGCAGTTCTTC
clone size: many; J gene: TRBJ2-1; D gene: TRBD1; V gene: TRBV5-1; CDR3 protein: CASSPGTGGYNEQFF; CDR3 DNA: TGCGCCAGCAGCCCCGGGACAGGGGGGTACAATGAGCAGTTCTTC
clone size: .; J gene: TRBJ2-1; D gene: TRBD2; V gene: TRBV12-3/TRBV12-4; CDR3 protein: CASTTVGRTSGRRYNEQFF; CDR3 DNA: TGTGCCAGCACCACCGTGGGTCGGACTAGCGGGAGGCGGTACAATGAGCAGTTCTTC
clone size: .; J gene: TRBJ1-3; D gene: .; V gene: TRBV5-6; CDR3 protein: CASSLGLSGNTIYF; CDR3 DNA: TGTGCCAGCAGCTTGGGTCTCTCTGGAAACACCATATATTTT
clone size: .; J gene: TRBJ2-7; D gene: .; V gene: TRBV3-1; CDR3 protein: CASSRAGHNEQYF; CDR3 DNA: TGTGCCAGCAGCCGAGCCGGACACAACGAGCAGTACTTC
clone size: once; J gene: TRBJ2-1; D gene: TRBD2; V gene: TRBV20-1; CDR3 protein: CSATGTSGTSSYNEQFF; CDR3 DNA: TGCAGCGCCACCGGGACTAGCGGGACAAGCTCCTACAATGAGCAGTTCTTC
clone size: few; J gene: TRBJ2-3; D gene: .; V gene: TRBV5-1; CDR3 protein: CASSRNRETDTQYF; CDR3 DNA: TGCGCCAGCAGCAGAAACAGGGAAACAGATACGCAGTATTTT
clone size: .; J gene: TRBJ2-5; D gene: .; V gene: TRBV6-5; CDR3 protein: CASSYGAETQYF; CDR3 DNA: TGTGCCAGCAGTTACGGGGCAGAGACCCAGTACTTC
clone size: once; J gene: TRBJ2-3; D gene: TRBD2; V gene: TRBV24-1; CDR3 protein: CATGAGALADTQYF; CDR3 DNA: TGTGCCACCGGCGCGGGAGCCCTAGCAGATACGCAGTATTTT
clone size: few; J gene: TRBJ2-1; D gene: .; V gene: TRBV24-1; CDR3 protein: CATSDFGQGKNEQFF; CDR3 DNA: TGTGCCACCAGTGATTTTGGCCAGGGTAAAAATGAGCAGTTCTTC
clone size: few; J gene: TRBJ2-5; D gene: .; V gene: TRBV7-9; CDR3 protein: CASSLALPGTYQETQYF; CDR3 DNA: TGTGCCAGCAGCTTAGCGCTTCCAGGAACGTACCAAGAGACCCAGTACTTC
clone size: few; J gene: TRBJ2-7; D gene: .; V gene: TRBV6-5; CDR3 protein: CASSYSGQISYEQYF; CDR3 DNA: TGTGCCAGCAGTTACTCTGGACAGATCTCCTACGAGCAGTACTTC
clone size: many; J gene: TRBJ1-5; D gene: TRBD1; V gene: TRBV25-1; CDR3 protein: CASSSQGVYQPQHF; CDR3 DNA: TGTGCCAGCAGCTCTCAGGGGGTATATCAGCCCCAGCATTTT
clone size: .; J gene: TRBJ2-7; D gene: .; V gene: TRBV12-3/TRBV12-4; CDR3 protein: CASRAGLLYEQYF; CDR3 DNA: TGTGCCAGCAGGGCGGGCCTTCTATACGAGCAGTACTTC
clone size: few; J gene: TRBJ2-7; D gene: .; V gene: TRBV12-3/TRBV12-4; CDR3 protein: CASMHRPTYEQYF; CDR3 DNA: TGTGCCAGCATGCACCGACCGACCTACGAGCAGTACTTC
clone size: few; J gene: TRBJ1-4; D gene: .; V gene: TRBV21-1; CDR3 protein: CASSKKKKFPGQEKLFF; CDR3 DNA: TGTGCCAGCAGCAAAAAAAAAAAGTTTCCGGGACAGGAAAAACTGTTTTTT
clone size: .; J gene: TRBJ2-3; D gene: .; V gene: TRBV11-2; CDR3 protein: CASSLDPTRNLSTDTQYF; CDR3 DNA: TGTGCCAGCAGCTTAGACCCCACTAGGAACCTTTCCACAGATACGCAGTATTTT
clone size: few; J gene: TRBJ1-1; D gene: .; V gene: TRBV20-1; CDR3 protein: CSARRPGRFTEAFF; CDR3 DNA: TGCAGTGCTAGAAGGCCAGGAAGGTTCACTGAAGCTTTCTTT
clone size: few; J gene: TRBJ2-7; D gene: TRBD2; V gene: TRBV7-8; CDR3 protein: CASSLAAGVSYEQYF; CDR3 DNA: TGTGCCAGCAGCTTAGCGGCGGGAGTTTCCTACGAGCAGTACTTC
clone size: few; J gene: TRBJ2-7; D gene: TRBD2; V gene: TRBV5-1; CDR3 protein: CASSLVAGGYEQYF; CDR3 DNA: TGCGCCAGCAGCTTGGTAGCGGGAGGGTACGAGCAGTACTTC
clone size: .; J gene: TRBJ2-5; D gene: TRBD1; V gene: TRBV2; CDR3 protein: CASSDSPGTGQETQYF; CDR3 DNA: TGTGCCAGCAGTGATAGTCCCGGGACAGGGCAAGAGACCCAGTACTTC
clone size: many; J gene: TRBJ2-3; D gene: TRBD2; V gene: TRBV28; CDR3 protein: CASSRAGASTDTQYF; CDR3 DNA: TGTGCCAGCAGTCGAGCGGGGGCTAGCACAGATACGCAGTATTTT
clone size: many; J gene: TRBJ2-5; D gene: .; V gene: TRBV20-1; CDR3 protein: CSASASLLGETQYF; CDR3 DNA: TGCAGTGCTAGTGCGTCTCTTCTAGGGGAGACCCAGTACTTC
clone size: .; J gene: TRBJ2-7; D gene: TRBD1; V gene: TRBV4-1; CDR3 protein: CASSHPGQGVYEQYF; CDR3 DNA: TGCGCCAGCAGCCACCCGGGACAGGGGGTGTACGAGCAGTACTTC
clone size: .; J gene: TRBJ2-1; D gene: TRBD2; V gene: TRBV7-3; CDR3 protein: CASSLSLAGGPFGVSSYNEQFF; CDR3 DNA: TGTGCCAGCAGCTTAAGCCTAGCGGGAGGCCCCTTTGGAGTCAGCTCCTACAATGAGCAGTTCTTC
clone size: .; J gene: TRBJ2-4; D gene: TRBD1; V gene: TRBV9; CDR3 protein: CASSSRGGGQGTNIQYF; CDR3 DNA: TGTGCCAGCAGCTCTCGAGGGGGGGGACAGGGAACCAACATTCAGTACTTC
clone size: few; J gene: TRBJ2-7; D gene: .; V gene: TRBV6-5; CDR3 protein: CASFTRVYEQYF; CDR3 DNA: TGTGCCAGCTTTACGAGAGTCTACGAGCAGTACTTC
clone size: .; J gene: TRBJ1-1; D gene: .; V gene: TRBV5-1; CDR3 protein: CASSLVTGKNTEAFF; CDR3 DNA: TGCGCCAGCAGCTTGGTGACAGGAAAAAACACTGAAGCTTTCTTT
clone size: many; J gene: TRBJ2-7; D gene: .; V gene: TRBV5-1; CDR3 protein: CASSLSLLSYEQYF; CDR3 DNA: TGCGCCAGCAGCTTGTCGCTACTATCCTACGAGCAGTACTTC
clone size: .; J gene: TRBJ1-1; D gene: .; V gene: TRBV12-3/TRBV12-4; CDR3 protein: CASSLGWGLRNTEAFF; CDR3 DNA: TGTGCCAGCAGTTTGGGATGGGGCCTGAGAAACACTGAAGCTTTCTTT
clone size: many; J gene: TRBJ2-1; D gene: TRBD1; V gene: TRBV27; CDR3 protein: CASSFFPGKGAYNEQFF; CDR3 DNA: TGTGCCAGCAGTTTTTTTCCAGGGAAGGGGGCTTACAATGAGCAGTTCTTC
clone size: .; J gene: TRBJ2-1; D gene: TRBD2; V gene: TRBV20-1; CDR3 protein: CSAERTAGVNEQFF; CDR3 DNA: TGCAGTGCTGAACGGACAGCGGGAGTTAATGAGCAGTTCTTC
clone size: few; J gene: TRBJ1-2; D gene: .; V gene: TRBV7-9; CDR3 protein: CASSPRAIYGYTF; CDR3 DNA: TGTGCCAGCAGCCCACGGGCCATCTATGGCTACACCTTC
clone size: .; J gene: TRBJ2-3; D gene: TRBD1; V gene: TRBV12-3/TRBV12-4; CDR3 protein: CASSYRGRTDTQYF; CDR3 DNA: TGTGCCAGCAGTTACAGGGGGCGAACAGATACGCAGTATTTT
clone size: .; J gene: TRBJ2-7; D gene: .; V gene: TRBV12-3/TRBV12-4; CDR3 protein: CASSLREFEQYF; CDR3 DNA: TGTGCCAGCAGTTTAAGGGAGTTCGAGCAGTACTTC
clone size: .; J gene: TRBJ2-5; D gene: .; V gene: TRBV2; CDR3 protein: CASSLRVQETQYF; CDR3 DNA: TGTGCCAGTAGCCTCAGGGTACAAGAGACCCAGTACTTC
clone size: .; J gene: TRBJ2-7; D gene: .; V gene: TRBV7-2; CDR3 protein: CASSFSPPGSFPTRQYF; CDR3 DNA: TGTGCCAGCAGTTTTAGCCCCCCAGGGTCCTTCCCTACGAGACAGTACTTC
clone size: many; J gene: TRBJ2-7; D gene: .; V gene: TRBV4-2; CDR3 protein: CASSQDRSYEQYF; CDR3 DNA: TGTGCCAGCAGCCAAGACCGATCCTACGAGCAGTACTTC
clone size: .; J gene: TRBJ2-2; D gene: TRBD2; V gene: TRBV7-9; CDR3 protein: CASSPNPSGVNTGELFF; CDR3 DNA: TGTGCCAGCAGCCCAAATCCGAGCGGGGTGAACACCGGGGAGCTGTTTTTT
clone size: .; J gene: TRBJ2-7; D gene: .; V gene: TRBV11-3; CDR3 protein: CASSLVGFHEQYF; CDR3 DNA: TGTGCCAGCAGCTTAGTAGGTTTTCACGAGCAGTACTTC
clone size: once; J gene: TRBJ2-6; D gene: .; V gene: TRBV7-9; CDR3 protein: CASSLRGGANVLTF; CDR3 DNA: TGTGCCAGCAGCTTAAGAGGTGGGGCCAACGTCCTGACTTTC
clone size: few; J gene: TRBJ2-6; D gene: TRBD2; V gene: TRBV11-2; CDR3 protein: CASSWGLAGATGANVLTF; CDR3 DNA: TGTGCCAGCAGCTGGGGACTAGCGGGAGCTACTGGGGCCAACGTCCTGACTTTC
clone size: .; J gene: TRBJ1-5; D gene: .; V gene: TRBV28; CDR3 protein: CASSLPLRSNQPQHF; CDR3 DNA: TGTGCCAGCAGTTTACCCCTCCGGAGCAATCAGCCCCAGCATTTT
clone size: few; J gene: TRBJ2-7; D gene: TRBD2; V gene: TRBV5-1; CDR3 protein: CASSSWGSTSGSYEQYF; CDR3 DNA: TGCGCCAGCAGCTCGTGGGGTTCGACTAGCGGGAGTTACGAGCAGTACTTC
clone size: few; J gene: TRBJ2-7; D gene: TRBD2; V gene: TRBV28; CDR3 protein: CASSLMTSGPGEQYF; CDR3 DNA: TGTGCCAGCAGTTTGATGACTAGCGGCCCTGGGGAGCAGTACTTC
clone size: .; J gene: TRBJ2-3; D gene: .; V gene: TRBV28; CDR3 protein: CASSPGTSTDTQYF; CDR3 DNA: TGTGCCAGCAGTCCGGGGACAAGCACAGATACGCAGTATTTT
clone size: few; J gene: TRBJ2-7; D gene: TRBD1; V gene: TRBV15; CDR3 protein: CATSTGQGTYEQYF; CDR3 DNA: TGTGCCACCAGCACCGGACAGGGTACCTACGAGCAGTACTTC
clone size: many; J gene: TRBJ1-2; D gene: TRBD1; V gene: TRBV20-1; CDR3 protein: CSASSGTANYGYTF; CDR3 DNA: TGCAGTGCTTCCTCCGGGACAGCTAACTATGGCTACACCTTC
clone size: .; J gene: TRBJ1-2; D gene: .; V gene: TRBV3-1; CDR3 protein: CASSQSPPGYLHGYTF; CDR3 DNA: TGTGCCAGCAGCCAATCGCCTCCGGGATACCTTCACGGCTACACCTTC